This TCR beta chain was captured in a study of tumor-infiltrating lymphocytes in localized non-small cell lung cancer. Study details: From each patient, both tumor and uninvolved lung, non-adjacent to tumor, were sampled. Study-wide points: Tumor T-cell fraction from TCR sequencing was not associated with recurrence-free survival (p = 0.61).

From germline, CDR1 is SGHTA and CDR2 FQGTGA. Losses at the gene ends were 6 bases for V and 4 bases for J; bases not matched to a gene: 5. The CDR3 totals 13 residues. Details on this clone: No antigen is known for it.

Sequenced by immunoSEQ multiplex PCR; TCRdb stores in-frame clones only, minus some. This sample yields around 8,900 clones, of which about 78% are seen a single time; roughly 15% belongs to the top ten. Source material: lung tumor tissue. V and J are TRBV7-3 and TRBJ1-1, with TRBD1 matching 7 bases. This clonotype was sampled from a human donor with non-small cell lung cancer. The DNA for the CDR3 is TGTGCCAGCAGTTGGGACAGAGGCACTGAAGCTTTCTTT. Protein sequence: CASSWDRGTEAFF.